The 5 T cell receptor beta chains below come from one sample, sequenced in a study of T cells after yellow fever vaccination. TCRdb itself ran the 5' RACE reads through MiXCR, one entry per CDR3 protein. The sample lists 400,000 to 450,000 distinct CDR3 sequences; approximately 19% were seen once. Sequenced material: PBMCs, taken before the yellow fever booster vaccination. These receptor sequences come from a man aged 18 to 35 who received the YFV17D yellow fever vaccine.

J is TRBJ1-2 and V is TRBV20-1; D not certain. Germline lookup yields CDR1 DFQATT and CDR2 SNEGSKA (reference sequence). This CDR3 contains 10 residues. CDR3 amino acids: CRVSSYGYTF. The CDR3 DNA is TGCCGGGTTTCTAGCTATGGCTACACCTTC.

This chain uses TRBV7-9 with TRBJ2-5, with 7 bases lining up with TRBD1. V lost 5 bases to trimming and J lost 5 bases; unmatched junction nucleotides: 11. The CDR3 loop spans 15 amino acids. Looked up from germline, CDR1 is SEHNR and CDR2 is FQNEAQ (reference sequence). CDR3 residues: CASSNGQAWVETQYF. The CDR3 DNA is TGTGCCAGCAGCAACGGACAGGCTTGGGTGGAGACCCAGTACTTC.

The gene calls are TRBV5-1 and TRBJ1-1; maybe TRBD1 (5 bases). Per the germline V gene, CDR1 is SGHRS and CDR2 is YFSETQ. The CDR3 runs to 14 residues. Trimming took 4 bases from V and 6 from J, leaving 16 bases between them. The CDR3 spells CASSMTGRDPEAFF. In DNA, the CDR3 is TGCGCCAGCAGCATGACGGGACGGGACCCTGAAGCTTTCTTT. Supplemented by reference TRBV5-1 and TRBJ1-1, the full variable domain reads KAGVTQTPRYLIKTRGQQVTLSCSPISGHRSVSWYQQTPGQGLQFLFEYFSETQRNKGNFPGRFSGRQFSNSRSEMNVSTLELGDSALYLCASSMTGRDPEAFFGQGTRLTVV.

The CDR3 loop is CASTPRVPPDTQYF. In nucleotides, the CDR3 is TGTGCCAGCACGCCTCGTGTGCCCCCAGATACGCAGTATTTT. This chain connects TRBV6-6 to TRBJ2-3; D gene unclear. Per germline, CDR1 MNHNY and CDR2 SVGAGI (reference sequence). The CDR3 totals 14 residues. Trimming stripped 7 bases from V and 4 bases from J, with 15 bases between.

This clonotype came up a few times. CDR3 region: CASSPRDGGIQYF. The CDR3 bases are TGTGCCAGCAGCCCCCGGGACGGAGGCATTCAGTACTTC. The V gene is TRBV7-9, the J gene TRBJ2-4, with D possibly called TRBD1 or TRBD2 (5 bases each). Per germline, CDR1 SEHNR and CDR2 FQNEAQ (reference sequence). The CDR3 consists of 13 residues. V gave up 5 bases and J gave up 9 bases, with 14 bases separating them.